This T cell receptor (beta chain) was recovered during a study of regulatory T cells in long-lasting Graves disease. V lost 0 bases to trimming and J lost 6 bases, with 12 bases between them. Germline V CDR1 and CDR2: MNHEY, SVGAGI. The CDR3 length is 15 residues. Libraries of TCR beta came from iRepertoire HTBI primers plus Arm-PCR of CDR3 regions. Via MiXCR, TCRdb re-called the multiplex PCR reads, giving one row per CDR3 protein. Among hundreds of thousands of distinct CDR3 sequences listed, roughly 13% were seen once. Findings and caveats of the study: Persistent disease favored TRBV28, TRBJ1-2 and TRBJ2-5.

Described time point: newly diagnosed GD, antithyroid drugs for less than 3 months. From PBMCs, RNA was extracted and then used to make the TCR library. In Xi'an, China, an endocrinology department was the source of patients. Note on this clonotype: The target antigen is unknown.

These data are also associated with another study on T cells in Graves' hyperthyroidism and ophthalmopathy. That source reports: Stability of Graves' hyperthyroidism was defined as absent ophthalmopathy progression within 18 months. Primed by the HTBI set, a first-round RT-PCR was run on the TCR CDR3.

Sequences were derived from peripheral blood mononuclear cells (PBMCs), sampled at new diagnosis, from a patient treated with antithyroid drugs. The chain couples TRBV6-5 to TRBJ1-5; unclear D gene. The TCR originated in a man in his thirties or forties with Graves disease. The CDR3 is CASSYSWGASQPQHF. The CDR3 DNA reads TGTGCCAGCAGTTACTCATGGGGTGCGAGTCAGCCCCAGCATTTT.